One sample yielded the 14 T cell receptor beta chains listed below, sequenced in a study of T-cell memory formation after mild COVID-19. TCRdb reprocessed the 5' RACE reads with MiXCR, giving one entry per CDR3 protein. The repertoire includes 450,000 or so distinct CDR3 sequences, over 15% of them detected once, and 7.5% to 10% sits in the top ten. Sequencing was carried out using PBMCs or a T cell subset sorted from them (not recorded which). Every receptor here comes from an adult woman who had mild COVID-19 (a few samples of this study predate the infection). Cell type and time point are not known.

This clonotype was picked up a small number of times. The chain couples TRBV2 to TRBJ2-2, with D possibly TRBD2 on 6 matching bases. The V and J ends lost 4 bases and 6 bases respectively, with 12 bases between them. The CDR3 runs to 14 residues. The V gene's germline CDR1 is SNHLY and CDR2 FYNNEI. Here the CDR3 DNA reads TGTGCCAGCAGTGCTGTAGGAGGGGCCGGGGAGCTGTTTTTT. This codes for CASSAVGGAGELFF.

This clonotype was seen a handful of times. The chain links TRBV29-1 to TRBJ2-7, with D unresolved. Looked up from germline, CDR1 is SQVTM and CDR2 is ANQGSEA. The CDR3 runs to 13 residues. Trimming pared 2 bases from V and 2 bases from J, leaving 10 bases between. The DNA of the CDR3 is TGCAGCGTTGAACTCCAGGAGACCTACGAGCAGTACTTC. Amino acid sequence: CSVELQETYEQYF.

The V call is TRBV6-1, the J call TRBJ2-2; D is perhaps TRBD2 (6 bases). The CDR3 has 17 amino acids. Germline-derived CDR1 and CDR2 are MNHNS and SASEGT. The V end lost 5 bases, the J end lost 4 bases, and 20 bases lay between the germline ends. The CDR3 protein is CASSKNRDSTLTGELFF. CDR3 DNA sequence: TGTGCCAGCAGTAAAAACCGGGACTCGACCCTCACCGGGGAGCTGTTTTTT.

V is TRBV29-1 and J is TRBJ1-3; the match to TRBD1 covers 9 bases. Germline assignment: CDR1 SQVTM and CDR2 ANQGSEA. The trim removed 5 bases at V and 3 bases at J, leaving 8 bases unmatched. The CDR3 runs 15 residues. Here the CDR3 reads CSVPVGTGRGNTIYF. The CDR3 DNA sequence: TGCAGCGTTCCCGTAGGGACAGGGCGTGGAAACACCATATATTTT.

The CDR3 DNA reads TGTGCCAGCAGTTGGGGCGGGGTAGGCACAGATACGCAGTATTTT. Translated: CASSWGGVGTDTQYF. This chain links TRBV6-5 with TRBJ2-3, with D possibly being TRBD2 (6 bases). The CDR3 is 15 amino acids. Germline CDR1 reads MNHEY; CDR2 reads SVGAGI. Trimming cost V 4 bases and J 1 base, with 12 bases left between them.

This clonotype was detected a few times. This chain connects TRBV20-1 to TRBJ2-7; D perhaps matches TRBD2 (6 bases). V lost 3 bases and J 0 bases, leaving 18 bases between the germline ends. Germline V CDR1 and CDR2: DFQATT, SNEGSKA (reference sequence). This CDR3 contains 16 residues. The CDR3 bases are TGCAGTGCTAGTCTCAGAGGAGGGATTTACTCCTACGAGCAGTACTTC. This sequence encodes CSASLRGGIYSYEQYF.

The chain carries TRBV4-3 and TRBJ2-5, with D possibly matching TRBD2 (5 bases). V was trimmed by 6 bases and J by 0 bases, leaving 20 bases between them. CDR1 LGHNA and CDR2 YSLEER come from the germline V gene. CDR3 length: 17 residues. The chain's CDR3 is CASSGGLLMGYQETQYF. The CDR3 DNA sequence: TGCGCCAGCAGTGGCGGGCTACTTATGGGGTACCAAGAGACCCAGTACTTC.

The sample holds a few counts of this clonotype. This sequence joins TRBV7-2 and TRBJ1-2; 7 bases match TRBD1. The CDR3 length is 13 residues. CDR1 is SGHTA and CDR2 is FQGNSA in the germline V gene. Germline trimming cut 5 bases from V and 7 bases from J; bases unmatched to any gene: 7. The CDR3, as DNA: TGTGCCAGCAGCCCTAAGGGGGCGGGTGGCTACACCTTC. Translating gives CASSPKGAGGYTF.

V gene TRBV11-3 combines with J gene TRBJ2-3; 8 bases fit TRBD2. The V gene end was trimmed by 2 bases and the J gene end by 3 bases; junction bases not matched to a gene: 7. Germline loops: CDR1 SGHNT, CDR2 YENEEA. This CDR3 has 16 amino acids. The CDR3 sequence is CASSLRGGAGTDTQYF. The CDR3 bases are TGTGCCAGCAGCTTACGGGGGGGCGCAGGGACAGATACGCAGTATTTT. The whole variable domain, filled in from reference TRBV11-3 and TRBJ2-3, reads EAGVVQSPRYKIIEKKQPVAFWCNPISGHNTLYWYLQNLGQGPELLIRYENEEAVDDSQLPKDRFSAERLKGVDSTLKIQPAELGDSAVYLCASSLRGGAGTDTQYFGPGTRLTVL.

The CDR3 nucleotides read TGTGCCAGCAGTCACGGGACAGTCCAGGGTCAGCCCCAGCATTTT. This encodes CASSHGTVQGQPQHF. This rearrangement joins TRBV3-1 to TRBJ1-5; 7 nucleotides align to TRBD1. The junction had 11 bases not matched to a gene; V was cut back by 6 bases and J by 6 bases. The CDR3 is 15 residues long. The V gene's germline CDR1 is LGHDT and CDR2 YNNKEL (reference sequence).

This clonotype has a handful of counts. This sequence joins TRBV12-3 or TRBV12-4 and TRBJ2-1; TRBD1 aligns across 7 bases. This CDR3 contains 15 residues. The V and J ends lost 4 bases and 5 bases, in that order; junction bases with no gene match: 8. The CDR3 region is CASSSSGTVNNEQFF. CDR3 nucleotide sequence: TGTGCCAGCAGTTCCTCCGGGACAGTGAACAATGAGCAGTTCTTC.

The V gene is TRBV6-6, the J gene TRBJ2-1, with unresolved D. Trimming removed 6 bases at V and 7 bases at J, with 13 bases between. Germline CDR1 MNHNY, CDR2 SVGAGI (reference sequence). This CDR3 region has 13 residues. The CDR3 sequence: CASSGELFNEQFF. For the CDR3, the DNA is TGTGCCAGCAGCGGTGAACTGTTTAATGAGCAGTTCTTC.

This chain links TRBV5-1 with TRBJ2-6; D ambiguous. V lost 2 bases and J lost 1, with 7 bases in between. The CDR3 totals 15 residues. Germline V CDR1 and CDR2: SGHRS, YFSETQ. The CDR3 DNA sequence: TGCGCCAGCAGCTTTCAGGCGTCTGGGGCCAACGTCCTGACTTTC. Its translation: CASSFQASGANVLTF.

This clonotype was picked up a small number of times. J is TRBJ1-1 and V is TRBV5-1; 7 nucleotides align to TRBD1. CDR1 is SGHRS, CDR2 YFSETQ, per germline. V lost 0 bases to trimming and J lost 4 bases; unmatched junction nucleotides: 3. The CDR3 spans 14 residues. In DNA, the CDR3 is TGCGCCAGCAGCTTGGGGGCAGGGGGCACTGAAGCTTTCTTT. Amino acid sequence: CASSLGAGGTEAFF.